This TCR beta chain was recorded in a study of T cell repertoires in cytomegalovirus infection. The CDR3 runs to 17 residues. From germline, CDR1 is SGHAT and CDR2 FQNNGV. Trimming cost V 0 bases and J 3 bases; bases outside gene matches: 6. TCRdb re-called the reads through MiXCR, storing one row per CDR3 protein. The table has 300,000 or so distinct CDR3 sequences, about 26% seen once. This clonotype was detected only a few times. This sequence was found in a human donor in good health (CMV status not recorded). Some clones in this sample may be carry-over from other donors' samples. The genes are TRBV11-2 and TRBJ2-4; 9 nucleotides align to TRBD1. Sequencing was performed on PBMCs. CDR3 sequence: CASSLDTGGYGKNIQYF. CDR3 sequence (DNA): TGTGCCAGCAGCTTAGATACAGGGGGCTATGGCAAAAACATTCAGTACTTC.